A single sample is the source of the 14 T cell receptor beta chains below, sequenced in a study of CD8 T cells in ankylosing spondylitis. One entry per CDR3 protein results from TCRdb running MiXCR on the 5' RACE reads. The data show approximately 100,000 distinct CDR3 sequences, with nearly 25% seen just once and 10% to 15% held by the top ten. What was sequenced was synovial fluid, either unsorted or a sorted T cell fraction (not recorded which). The origin of the receptors is a male donor with ankylosing spondylitis.

V is TRBV5-1 and J is TRBJ1-2; maybe TRBD1 (6 bases). The CDR3 contains 15 residues. V lost 0 bases and J lost 2, with 11 bases in between. The V gene's germline CDR1 is SGHRS and CDR2 YFSETQ. In nucleotides, the CDR3 is TGCGCCAGCAGCTTGGTGTCAGGGGTAAACTATGGCTACACCTTC. Its protein product is CASSLVSGVNYGYTF.

The rearrangement uses TRBV6-1 and TRBJ1-4, with 7 bases matching TRBD1. Germline assignment: CDR1 MNHNS and CDR2 SASEGT. The V segment lost 6 bases and the J segment 6 bases; nucleotides outside the gene matches: 7. The CDR3 has 14 amino acids. CDR3 loop: CASRQQGRDEKLFF. The CDR3 DNA reads TGTGCCAGCAGGCAACAGGGGCGGGATGAAAAACTGTTTTTT.

This clonotype appeared many times. V usage is TRBV7-8 and J usage is TRBJ2-7, with 9 bases aligning to TRBD1. The V and J ends lost 5 bases and 3 bases, in that order; junction bases with no gene match: 11. This CDR3 comprises 16 residues. The germline V gene encodes CDR1 SGHVS and CDR2 FQNEAQ. The CDR3 bases are TGTGCCAGCAGCCCCAAACAGGGGGCCACGGTCTACGAGCAGTACTTC. As protein: CASSPKQGATVYEQYF.

This clonotype was seen more than once but under ten times. The chain carries TRBV6-1 and TRBJ1-6; no clear D gene. Germline CDR1 MNHNS, CDR2 SASEGT. V lost 7 bases and J lost 5, with 21 bases in between. This CDR3 has 17 amino acids. The CDR3 region has the DNA TGTGCCAGCATTCCGGGGTGGCCACGTCTTGATAATTCACCCCTCCACTTT. This sequence encodes CASIPGWPRLDNSPLHF.

This clonotype was observed many times. J is TRBJ2-2 and V is TRBV7-9, with D possibly TRBD2 on 5 matching bases. V lost 5 bases and J lost 5, with 15 bases in between. This CDR3 spans 15 amino acids. The germline V gene encodes CDR1 SEHNR and CDR2 FQNEAQ (reference sequence). The DNA of the CDR3 is TGTGCCAGCAGCGGGGAGACCCCCTTAACCGGGGAGCTGTTTTTT. It is translated as CASSGETPLTGELFF.

This clonotype turned up a few times. At one boundary the junction diverges from the germline segment, which might be a read error. The V call is TRBV7-9, the J call TRBJ2-2; D perhaps matches TRBD1 (7 bases). Germline CDR1 is SEHNR and CDR2 is FQNEAQ (reference sequence). The CDR3 is made up of 13 amino acids. This chain's CDR3 is CASSSRGDGELVF. CDR3 coding DNA: TGTGCCAGCAGCTCCAGGGGGGACGGGGAGCTGGTTTTT.

In this sample, this clonotype turned up many times. This rearrangement joins TRBV5-1 to TRBJ2-6, with 8 bases identical to TRBD1. Germline loops: CDR1 SGHRS, CDR2 YFSETQ. With 4 bases clipped from V and 4 bases from J, the junction kept 4 bases outside the gene matches. CDR3 length equals 15 residues. The CDR3 sequence is CASSPGGIGANVLTF. The CDR3 coding sequence is TGCGCCAGCAGCCCAGGGGGCATCGGGGCCAACGTCCTGACTTTC.

This clonotype showed up just a few times. The chain has TRBV18 and TRBJ2-3; D not certain. This CDR3 spans 11 amino acids. Germline V gene lookup returns CDR1 KGHSH and CDR2 LQKENI. Between the trimmed V and J ends, which lost 3 bases and 5 bases, there was a span of 3 bases. Here the CDR3 reads CASSPLDTQYF. The CDR3 DNA is TGTGCCAGCTCACCTTTAGATACGCAGTATTTT.

CDR3 in amino acids: CASSLVQREPPNTGELFF. The CDR3, as DNA: TGCGCCAGCAGCTTGGTACAGCGGGAGCCGCCGAACACCGGGGAGCTGTTTTTT. The chain uses TRBV5-1 and TRBJ2-2; 8 bases are a match to TRBD2. Per germline, CDR1 SGHRS and CDR2 YFSETQ. The length of the CDR3 is 18 residues. V gave up 0 bases and J gave up 0 bases; unmatched junction bases: 7.

The chain is built from TRBV7-6 and TRBJ1-3; D gene uncertain. Germline lookup yields CDR1 SGHVS and CDR2 FNYEAQ. Trimming pared 4 bases from V and 4 bases from J, leaving 11 bases between. This CDR3 comprises 14 residues. The CDR3 region is CASSSPKQGNTIYF. CDR3 in DNA: TGTGCCAGCAGCTCGCCCAAACAGGGAAACACCATATATTTT.

This chain links TRBV19 with TRBJ2-7, with D perhaps matching TRBD2 (5 bases). Germline V gene lookup returns CDR1 LNHDA and CDR2 SQIVND (reference sequence). This CDR3 spans 13 amino acids. V was pared by 5 bases and J by 6 bases, with 14 bases between. The CDR3 region has the DNA TGTGCCAGTAGTCAGACGGGATTGGGCGAGCAGTACGTC. Translating gives CASSQTGLGEQYV.

Ten or more counts support this clonotype. V gene TRBV11-3 combines with J gene TRBJ2-7; D is undetermined. The V gene lost 3 bases and the J gene lost 3 bases, with 15 bases spanning the gap. The V gene's germline CDR1 is SGHNT and CDR2 YENEEA. The CDR3 is 15 residues long. CDR3 DNA: TGTGCCAGCAGCTTTAGGTCCGGCGGCTTCTACGAGCAGTACGTC. It yields the protein CASSFRSGGFYEQYV.

This clonotype was detected many times. The CDR3 region has the DNA TGTGCCAGCAGTGAAGCTCCAGACTATGGCTACACCTTC. This codes for CASSEAPDYGYTF. V gene TRBV6-1 combines with J gene TRBJ1-2; the D is unclear. The ends were cut back, 0 bases at V and 3 bases at J, with 5 bases in the middle. Germline lookup yields CDR1 MNHNS and CDR2 SASEGT. The CDR3 covers 13 residues.

This clonotype has more than one count but fewer than ten. This rearrangement joins TRBV2 to TRBJ1-2; D uncertain. The CDR3 contains 14 residues. V was clipped by 6 bases and J by 7 bases, with 18 bases between them. The V gene's germline CDR1 is SNHLY and CDR2 FYNNEI. In DNA, the CDR3 is TGTGCCAGCAGCGCAAGAACTGGGTTCAGTGGCTACACCTTC. Translating gives CASSARTGFSGYTF.